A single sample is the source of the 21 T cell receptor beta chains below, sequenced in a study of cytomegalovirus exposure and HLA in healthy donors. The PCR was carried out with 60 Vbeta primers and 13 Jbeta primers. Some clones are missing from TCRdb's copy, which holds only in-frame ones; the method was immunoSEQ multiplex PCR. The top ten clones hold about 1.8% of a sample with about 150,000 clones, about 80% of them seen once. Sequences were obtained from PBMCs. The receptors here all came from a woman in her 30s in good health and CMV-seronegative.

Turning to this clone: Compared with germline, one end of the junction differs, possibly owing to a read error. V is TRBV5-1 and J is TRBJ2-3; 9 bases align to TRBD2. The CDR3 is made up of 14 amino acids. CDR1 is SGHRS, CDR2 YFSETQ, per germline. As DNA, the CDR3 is TGCGCCAGCGGCTTAGCGGGGGGCACAGATACGCAGTATTTT. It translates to CASGLAGGTDTQYF.

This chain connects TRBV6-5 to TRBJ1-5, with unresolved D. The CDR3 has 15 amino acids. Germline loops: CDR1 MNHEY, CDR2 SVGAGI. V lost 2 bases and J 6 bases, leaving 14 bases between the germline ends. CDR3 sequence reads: CASSYGSGLGQPQHF. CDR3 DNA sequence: TGTGCCAGCAGTTACGGCTCGGGGTTGGGTCAGCCCCAGCATTTT.

The CDR3 region has the DNA TGCGCCAGCAGCTTGTCTAACAGGGGCGGTGAGACCCAGTACTTC. Residues: CASSLSNRGGETQYF. This chain links TRBV5-1 with TRBJ2-5; 7 positions match TRBD1. Trimming cost V 1 base and J 5 bases; bases outside gene matches: 8. The CDR3 has 15 amino acids. Germline assignment: CDR1 SGHRS and CDR2 YFSETQ.

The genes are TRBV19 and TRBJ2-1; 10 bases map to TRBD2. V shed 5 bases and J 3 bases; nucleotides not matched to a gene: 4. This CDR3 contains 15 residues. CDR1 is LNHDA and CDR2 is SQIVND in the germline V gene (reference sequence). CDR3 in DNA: TGTGCCAGTAGTGTTAGCGGGGGGTACTACAATGAGCAGTTCTTC. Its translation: CASSVSGGYYNEQFF.

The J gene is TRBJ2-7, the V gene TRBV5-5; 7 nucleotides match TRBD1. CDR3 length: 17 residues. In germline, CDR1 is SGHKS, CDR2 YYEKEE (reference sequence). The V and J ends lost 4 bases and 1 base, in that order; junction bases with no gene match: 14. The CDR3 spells CASSGEWGQIESYEQYF. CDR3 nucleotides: TGTGCCAGCAGCGGCGAATGGGGACAGATCGAATCCTACGAGCAGTACTTC.

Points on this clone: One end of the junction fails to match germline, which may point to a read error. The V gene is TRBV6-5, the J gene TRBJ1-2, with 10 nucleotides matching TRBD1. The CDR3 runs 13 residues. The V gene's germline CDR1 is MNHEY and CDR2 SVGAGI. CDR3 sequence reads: CVSSRQGADGYTF. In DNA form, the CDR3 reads TGTGTCAGCAGTAGACAGGGGGCTGATGGCTACACCTTC.

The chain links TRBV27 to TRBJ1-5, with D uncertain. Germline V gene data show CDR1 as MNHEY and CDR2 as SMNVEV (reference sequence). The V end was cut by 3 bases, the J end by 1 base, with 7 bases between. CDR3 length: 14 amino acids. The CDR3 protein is CASSLVQSNQPQHF. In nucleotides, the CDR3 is TGTGCCAGCAGTTTGGTACAGAGCAATCAGCCCCAGCATTTT.

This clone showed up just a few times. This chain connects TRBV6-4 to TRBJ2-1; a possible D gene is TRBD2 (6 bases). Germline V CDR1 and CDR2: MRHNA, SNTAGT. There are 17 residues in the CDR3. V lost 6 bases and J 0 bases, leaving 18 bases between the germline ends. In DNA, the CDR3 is TGTGCCAGCAGCCCCCCCGTTACTAGCCCCTCCTACAATGAGCAGTTCTTC. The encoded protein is CASSPPVTSPSYNEQFF.

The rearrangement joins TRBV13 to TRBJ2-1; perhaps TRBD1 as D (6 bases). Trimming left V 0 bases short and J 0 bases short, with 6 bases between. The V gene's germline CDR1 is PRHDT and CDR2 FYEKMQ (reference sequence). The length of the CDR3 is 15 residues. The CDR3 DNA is TGTGCCAGCAGCTTAGGACAGGGCTCCTACAATGAGCAGTTCTTC. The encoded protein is CASSLGQGSYNEQFF.

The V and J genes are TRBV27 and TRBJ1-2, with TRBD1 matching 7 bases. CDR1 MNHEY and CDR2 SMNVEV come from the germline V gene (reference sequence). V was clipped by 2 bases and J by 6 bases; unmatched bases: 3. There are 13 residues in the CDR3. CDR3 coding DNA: TGTGCCAGCAGTTTACAGGGGGTTAATGGCTACACCTTC. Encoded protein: CASSLQGVNGYTF.

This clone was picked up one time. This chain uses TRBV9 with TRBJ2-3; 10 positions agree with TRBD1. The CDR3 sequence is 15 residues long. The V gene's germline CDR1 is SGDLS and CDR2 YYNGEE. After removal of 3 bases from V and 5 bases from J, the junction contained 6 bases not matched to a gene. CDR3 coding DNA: TGTGCCAGCAGCGGACGACAGGGGGCGCAAGATACGCAGTATTTT. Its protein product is CASSGRQGAQDTQYF.

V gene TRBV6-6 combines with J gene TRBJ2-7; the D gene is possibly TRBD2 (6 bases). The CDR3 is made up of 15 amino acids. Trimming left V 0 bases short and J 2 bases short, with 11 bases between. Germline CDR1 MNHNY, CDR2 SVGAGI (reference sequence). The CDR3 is CASSYSGTETYEQYF. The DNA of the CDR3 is TGTGCCAGCAGTTACTCGGGGACTGAGACCTACGAGCAGTACTTC.

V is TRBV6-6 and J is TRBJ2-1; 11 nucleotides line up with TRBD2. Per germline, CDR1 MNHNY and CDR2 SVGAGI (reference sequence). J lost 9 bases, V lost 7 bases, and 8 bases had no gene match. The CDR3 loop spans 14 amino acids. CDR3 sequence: CASKPTSGDVEQFF. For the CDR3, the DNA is TGTGCCAGCAAGCCGACTAGCGGGGATGTTGAGCAGTTCTTC.

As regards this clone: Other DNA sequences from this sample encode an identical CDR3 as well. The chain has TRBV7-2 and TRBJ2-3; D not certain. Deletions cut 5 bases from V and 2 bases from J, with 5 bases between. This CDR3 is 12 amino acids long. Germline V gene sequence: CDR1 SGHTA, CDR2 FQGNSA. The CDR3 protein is CASSPFTDTQYF. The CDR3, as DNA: TGTGCCAGCAGCCCCTTCACAGATACGCAGTATTTT.

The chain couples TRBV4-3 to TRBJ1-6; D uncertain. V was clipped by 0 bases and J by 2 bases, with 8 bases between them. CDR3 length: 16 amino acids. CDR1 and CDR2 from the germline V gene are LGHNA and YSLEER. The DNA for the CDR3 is TGCGCCAGCAGCCAAGAGGCCGGGGCCTATAATTCACCCCTCCACTTT. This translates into CASSQEAGAYNSPLHF.

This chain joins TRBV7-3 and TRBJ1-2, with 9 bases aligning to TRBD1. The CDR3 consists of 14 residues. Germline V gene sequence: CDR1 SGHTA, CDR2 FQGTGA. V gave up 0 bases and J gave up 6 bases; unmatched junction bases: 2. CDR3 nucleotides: TGTGCCAGCAGCTTAACATGGACAGGGGATGGCTACACCTTC. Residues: CASSLTWTGDGYTF. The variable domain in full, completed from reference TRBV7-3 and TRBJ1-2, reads GAGVSQTPSNKVTEKGKYVELRCDPISGHTALYWYRQSLGQGPEFLIYFQGTGAADDSGLPNDRFFAVRPEGSVSTLKIQRTERGDSAVYLCASSLTWTGDGYTFGSGTRLTVV.

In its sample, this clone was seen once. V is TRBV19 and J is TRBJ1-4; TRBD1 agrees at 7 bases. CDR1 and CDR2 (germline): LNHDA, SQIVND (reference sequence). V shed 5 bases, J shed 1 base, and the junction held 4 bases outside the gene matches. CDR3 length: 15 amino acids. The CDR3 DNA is TGTGCCAGTAGTCCCAGGGACAGAACTAATGAAAAACTGTTTTTT. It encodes CASSPRDRTNEKLFF. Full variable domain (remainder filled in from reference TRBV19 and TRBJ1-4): DGGITQSPKYLFRKEGQNVTLSCEQNLNHDAMYWYRQDPGQGLRLIYYSQIVNDFQKGDIAEGYSVSREKKESFPLTVTSAQKNPTAFYLCASSPRDRTNEKLFFGSGTQLSVL.

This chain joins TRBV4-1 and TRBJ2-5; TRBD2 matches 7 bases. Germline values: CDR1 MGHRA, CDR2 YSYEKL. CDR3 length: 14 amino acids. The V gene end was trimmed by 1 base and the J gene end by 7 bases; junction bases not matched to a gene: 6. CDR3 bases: TGCGCCAGCAGCCAAGTAGGGCCGGGGGGGACCCAGTACTTC. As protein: CASSQVGPGGTQYF.

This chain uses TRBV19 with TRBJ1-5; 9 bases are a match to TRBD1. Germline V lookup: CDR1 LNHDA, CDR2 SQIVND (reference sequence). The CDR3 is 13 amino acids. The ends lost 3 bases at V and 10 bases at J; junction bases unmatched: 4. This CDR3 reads CASSIDRGGPQHF. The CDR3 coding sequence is TGTGCCAGTAGTATCGACAGGGGGGGCCCCCAGCATTTT.

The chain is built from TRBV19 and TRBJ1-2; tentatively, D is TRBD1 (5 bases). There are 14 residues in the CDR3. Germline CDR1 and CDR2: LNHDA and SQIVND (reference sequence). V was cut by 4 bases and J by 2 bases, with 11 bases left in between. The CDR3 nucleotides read TGTGCCAGTAGTACAGGGTTTTCCAACTATGGCTACACCTTC. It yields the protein CASSTGFSNYGYTF.

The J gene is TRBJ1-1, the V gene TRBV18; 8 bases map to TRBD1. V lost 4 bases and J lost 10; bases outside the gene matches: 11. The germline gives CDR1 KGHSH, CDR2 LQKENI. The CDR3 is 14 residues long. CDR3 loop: CASSQDRANNRAFF. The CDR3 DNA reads TGTGCCAGCTCACAGGACAGGGCTAATAATAGAGCTTTCTTT.